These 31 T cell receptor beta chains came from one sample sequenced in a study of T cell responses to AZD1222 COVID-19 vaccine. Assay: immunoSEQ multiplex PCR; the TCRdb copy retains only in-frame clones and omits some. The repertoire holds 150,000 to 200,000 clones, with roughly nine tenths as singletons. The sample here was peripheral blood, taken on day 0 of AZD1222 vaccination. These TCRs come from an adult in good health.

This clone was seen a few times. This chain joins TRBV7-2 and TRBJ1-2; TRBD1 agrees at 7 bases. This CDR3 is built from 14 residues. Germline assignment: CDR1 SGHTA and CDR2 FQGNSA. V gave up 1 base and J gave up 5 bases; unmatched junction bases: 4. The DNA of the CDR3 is TGTGCCAGCAGCTTAGGTCAGGGGGGATATGGCTACACCTTC. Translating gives CASSLGQGGYGYTF. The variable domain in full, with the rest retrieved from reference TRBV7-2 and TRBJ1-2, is GAGVSQSPSNKVTEKGKDVELRCDPISGHTALYWYRQSLGQGLEFLIYFQGNSAPDKSGLPSDRFSAERTGGSVSTLTIQRTQQEDSAVYLCASSLGQGGYGYTFGSGTRLTVV.

The CDR3 nucleotides are TGTGCCAGCAGCGTGGACAGGCGTAGTCAGCCCCAGCATTTT. It translates to CASSVDRRSQPQHF. The rearrangement links TRBV9 to TRBJ1-5, with 7 nucleotides matching TRBD1. CDR3 length: 14 residues. The trim removed 2 bases at V and 6 bases at J, leaving 5 bases unmatched. CDR1 and CDR2 (germline): SGDLS, YYNGEE.

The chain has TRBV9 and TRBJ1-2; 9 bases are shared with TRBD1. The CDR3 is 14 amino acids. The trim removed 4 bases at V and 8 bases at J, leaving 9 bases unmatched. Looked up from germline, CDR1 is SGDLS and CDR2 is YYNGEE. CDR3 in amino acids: CASSSGTGLTGYTF. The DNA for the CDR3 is TGTGCCAGCAGCTCAGGGACAGGGTTAACCGGCTACACCTTC.

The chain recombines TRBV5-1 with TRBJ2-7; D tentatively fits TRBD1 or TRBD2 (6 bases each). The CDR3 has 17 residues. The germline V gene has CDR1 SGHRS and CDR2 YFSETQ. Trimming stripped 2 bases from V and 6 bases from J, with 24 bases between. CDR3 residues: CASSLEGGGTARFEQYF. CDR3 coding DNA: TGCGCCAGCAGCTTAGAGGGGGGCGGGACGGCGAGGTTCGAGCAGTACTTC.

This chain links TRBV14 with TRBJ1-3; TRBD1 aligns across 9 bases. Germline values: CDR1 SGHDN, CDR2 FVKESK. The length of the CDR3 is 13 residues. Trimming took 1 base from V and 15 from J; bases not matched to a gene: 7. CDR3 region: CASSQARDRVEYF. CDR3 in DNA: TGTGCCAGCAGCCAAGCTCGGGACAGGGTGGAATATTTT. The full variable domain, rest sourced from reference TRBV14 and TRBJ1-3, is EAGVTQFPSHSVIEKGQTVTLRCDPISGHDNLYWYRRVMGKEIKFLLHFVKESKQDESGMPNNRFLAERTGGTYSTLKVQPAELEDSGVYFCASSQARDRVEYFGEGSWLTVV.

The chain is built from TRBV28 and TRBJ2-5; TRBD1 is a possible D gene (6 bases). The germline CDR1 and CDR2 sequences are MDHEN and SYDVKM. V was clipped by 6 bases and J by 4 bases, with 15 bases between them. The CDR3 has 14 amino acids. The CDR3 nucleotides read TGTGCCAGCAGCCGACAGGACCCGCGAGAGACCCAGTACTTC. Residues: CASSRQDPRETQYF.

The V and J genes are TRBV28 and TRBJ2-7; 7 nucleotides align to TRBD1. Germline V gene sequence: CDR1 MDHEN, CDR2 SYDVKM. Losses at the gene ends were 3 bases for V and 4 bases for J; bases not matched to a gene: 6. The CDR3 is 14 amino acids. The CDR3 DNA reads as TGTGCCAGCAGTTTTGGTGGCAGGGGGTACGAGCAGTACTTC. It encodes CASSFGGRGYEQYF.

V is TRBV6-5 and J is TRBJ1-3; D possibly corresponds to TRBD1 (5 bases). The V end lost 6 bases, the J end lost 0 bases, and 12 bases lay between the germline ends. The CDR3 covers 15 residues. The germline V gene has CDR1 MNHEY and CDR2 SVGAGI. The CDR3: CASSVDRYSGNTIYF. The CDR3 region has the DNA TGTGCCAGCAGCGTAGACAGATACTCTGGAAACACCATATATTTT.

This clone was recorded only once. As DNA, the CDR3 is TGTGCCAGCAGCCTTCGGGACAGGGGGACTGAAGCTTTCTTT. Encoded protein: CASSLRDRGTEAFF. The genes are TRBV3-1 (or the pseudogene TRBV3-2) and TRBJ1-1, with 11 bases that match TRBD1. Germline trimming cut 4 bases from V and 5 bases from J; bases unmatched to any gene: 3. The germline V gene has CDR1 LGHDT and CDR2 YNNKEL (reference sequence). The CDR3 loop spans 14 amino acids.

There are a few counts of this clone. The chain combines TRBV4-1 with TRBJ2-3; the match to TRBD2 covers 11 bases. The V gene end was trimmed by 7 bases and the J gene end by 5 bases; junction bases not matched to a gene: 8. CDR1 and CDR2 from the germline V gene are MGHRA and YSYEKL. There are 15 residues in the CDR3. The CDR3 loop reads CASTFSGGAQDTQYF. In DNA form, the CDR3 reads TGCGCCAGCACCTTTAGCGGGGGGGCCCAAGATACGCAGTATTTT.

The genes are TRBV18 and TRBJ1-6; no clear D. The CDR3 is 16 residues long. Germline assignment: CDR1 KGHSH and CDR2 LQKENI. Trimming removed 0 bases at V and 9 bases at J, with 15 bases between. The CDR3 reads CASSPPQVRKGSPLHF. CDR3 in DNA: TGTGCCAGCTCACCACCTCAGGTCCGAAAAGGTTCACCCCTCCACTTT.

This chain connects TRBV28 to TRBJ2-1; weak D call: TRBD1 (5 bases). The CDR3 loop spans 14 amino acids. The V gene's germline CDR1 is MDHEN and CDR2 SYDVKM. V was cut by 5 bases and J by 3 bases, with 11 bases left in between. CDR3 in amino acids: CASSGAGDYNEQFF. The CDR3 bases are TGTGCCAGCAGTGGGGCTGGGGACTACAATGAGCAGTTCTTC.

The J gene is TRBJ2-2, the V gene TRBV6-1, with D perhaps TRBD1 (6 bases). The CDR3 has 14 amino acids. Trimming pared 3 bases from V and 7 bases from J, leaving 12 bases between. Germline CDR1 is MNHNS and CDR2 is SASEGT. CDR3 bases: TGTGCCAGCAGTGACCCAACAGGGATCGGGGAGCTGTTTTTT. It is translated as CASSDPTGIGELFF.

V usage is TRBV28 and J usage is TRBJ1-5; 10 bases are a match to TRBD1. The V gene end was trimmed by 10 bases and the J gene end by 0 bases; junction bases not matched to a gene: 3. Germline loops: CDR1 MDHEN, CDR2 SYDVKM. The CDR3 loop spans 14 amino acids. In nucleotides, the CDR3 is TGTGCCACTCGGACAGGGGGTAGCAATCAGCCCCAGCATTTT. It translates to CATRTGGSNQPQHF.

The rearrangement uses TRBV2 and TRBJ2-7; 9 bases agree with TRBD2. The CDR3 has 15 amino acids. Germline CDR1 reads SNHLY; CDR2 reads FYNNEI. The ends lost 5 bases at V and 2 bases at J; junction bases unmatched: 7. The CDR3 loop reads CASSPSGGPPYEQYV. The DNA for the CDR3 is TGTGCCAGCAGTCCGAGCGGGGGGCCCCCCTACGAGCAGTACGTC.

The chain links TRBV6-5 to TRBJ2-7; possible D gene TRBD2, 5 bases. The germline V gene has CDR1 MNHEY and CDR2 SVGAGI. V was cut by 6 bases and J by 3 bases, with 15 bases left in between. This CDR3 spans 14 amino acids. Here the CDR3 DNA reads TGTGCCAGCAGCCCGGCGTCCCGGGACTACGAGCAGTACTTC. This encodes CASSPASRDYEQYF.

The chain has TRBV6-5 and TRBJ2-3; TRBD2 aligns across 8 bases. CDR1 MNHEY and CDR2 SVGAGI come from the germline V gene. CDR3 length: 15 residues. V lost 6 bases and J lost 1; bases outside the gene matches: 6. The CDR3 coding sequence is TGTGCCAGCAGGACGGGGGGGTTTCGCACAGATACGCAGTATTTT. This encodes CASRTGGFRTDTQYF.

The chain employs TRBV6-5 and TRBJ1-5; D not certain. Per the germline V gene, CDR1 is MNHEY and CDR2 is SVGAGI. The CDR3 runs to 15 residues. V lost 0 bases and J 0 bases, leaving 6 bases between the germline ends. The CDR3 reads CASSYSGYSNQPQHF. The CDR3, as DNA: TGTGCCAGCAGTTACTCGGGGTATAGCAATCAGCCCCAGCATTTT.

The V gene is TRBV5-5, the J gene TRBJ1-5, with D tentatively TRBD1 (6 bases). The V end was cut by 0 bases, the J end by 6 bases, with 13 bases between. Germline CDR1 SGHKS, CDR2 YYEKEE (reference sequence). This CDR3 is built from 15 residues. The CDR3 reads CASSLGSGVFQPQHF. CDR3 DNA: TGTGCCAGCAGCTTGGGGTCAGGGGTGTTTCAGCCCCAGCATTTT.

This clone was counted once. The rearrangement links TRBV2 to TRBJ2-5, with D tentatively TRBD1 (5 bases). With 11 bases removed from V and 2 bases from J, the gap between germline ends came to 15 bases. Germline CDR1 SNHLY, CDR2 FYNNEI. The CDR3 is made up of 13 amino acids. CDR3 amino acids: CAQQGATQETQYF. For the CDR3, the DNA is TGTGCCCAGCAAGGGGCGACTCAAGAGACCCAGTACTTC. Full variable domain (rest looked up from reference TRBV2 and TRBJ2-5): EPEVTQTPSHQVTQMGQEVILRCVPISNHLYFYWYRQILGQKVEFLVSFYNNEISEKSEIFDDQFSVERPDGSNFTLKIRSTKLEDSAMYFCAQQGATQETQYFGPGTRLLVL.

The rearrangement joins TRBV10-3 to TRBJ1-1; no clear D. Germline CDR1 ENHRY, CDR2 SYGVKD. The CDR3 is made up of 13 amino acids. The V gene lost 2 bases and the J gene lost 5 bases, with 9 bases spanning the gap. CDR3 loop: CAISELTRTEAFF. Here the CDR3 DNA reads TGTGCCATCAGTGAGCTTACAAGAACTGAAGCTTTCTTT.

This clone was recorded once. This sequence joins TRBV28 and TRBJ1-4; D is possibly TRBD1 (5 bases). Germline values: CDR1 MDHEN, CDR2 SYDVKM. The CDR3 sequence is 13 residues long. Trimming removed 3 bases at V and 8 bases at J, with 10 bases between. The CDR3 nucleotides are TGTGCCAGCAGTTTCGGTACAGGAGAAAAACTGTTTTTT. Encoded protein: CASSFGTGEKLFF.

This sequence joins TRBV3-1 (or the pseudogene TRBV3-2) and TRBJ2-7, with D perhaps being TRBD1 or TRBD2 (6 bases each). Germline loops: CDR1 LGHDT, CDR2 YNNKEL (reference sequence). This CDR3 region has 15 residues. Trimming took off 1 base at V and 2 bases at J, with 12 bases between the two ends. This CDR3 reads CASSQGRGNPYEQYV. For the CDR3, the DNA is TGTGCCAGCAGCCAAGGGAGGGGGAACCCCTACGAGCAGTACGTC.

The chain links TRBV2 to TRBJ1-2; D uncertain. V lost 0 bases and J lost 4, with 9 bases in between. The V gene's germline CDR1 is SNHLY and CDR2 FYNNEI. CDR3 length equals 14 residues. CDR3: CASSEAGTFYGYTF. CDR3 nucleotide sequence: TGTGCCAGCAGTGAAGCCGGCACCTTCTATGGCTACACCTTC.

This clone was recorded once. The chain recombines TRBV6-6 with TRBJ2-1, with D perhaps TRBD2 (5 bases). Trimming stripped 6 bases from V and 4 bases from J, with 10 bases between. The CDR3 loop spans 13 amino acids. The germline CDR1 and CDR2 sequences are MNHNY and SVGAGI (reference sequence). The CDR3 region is CASSRDLYNEQFF. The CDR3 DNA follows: TGTGCCAGCAGCCGGGATCTATACAATGAGCAGTTCTTC.

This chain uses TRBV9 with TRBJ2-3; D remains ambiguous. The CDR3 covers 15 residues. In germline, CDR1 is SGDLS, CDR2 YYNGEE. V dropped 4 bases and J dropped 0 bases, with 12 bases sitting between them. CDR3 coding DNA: TGTGCCAGCAGCCGCTGGGGTCTCAGCACAGATACGCAGTATTTT. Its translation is CASSRWGLSTDTQYF.

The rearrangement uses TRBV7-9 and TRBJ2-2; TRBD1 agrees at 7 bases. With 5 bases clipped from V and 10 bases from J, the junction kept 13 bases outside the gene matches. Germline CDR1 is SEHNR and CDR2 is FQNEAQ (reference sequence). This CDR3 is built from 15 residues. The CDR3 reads CASSPPSRGLEELFF. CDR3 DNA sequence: TGTGCCAGCAGCCCTCCCTCCAGGGGGTTAGAGGAGCTGTTTTTT.

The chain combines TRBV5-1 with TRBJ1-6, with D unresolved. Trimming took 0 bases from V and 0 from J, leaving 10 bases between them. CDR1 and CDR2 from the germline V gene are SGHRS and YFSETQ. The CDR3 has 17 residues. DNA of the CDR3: TGCGCCAGCAGCTTGGGAGTAGCGAGCTCCTATAATTCACCCCTCCACTTT. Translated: CASSLGVASSYNSPLHF.

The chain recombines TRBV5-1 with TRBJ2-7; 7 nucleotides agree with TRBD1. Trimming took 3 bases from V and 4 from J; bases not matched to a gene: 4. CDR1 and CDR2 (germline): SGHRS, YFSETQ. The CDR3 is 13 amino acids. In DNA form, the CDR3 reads TGCGCCAGCAGCTCCGACAGGGTGTACGAGCAGTACTTC. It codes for CASSSDRVYEQYF.

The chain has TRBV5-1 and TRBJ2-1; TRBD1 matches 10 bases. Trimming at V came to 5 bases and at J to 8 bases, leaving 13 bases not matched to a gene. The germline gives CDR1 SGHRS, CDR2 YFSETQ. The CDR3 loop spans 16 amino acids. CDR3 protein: CASRPLGQGVSDEQFF. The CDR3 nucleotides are TGCGCCAGCAGACCCCTCGGACAGGGGGTTAGCGATGAGCAGTTCTTC. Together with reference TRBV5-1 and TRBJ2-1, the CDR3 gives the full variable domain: KAGVTQTPRYLIKTRGQQVTLSCSPISGHRSVSWYQQTPGQGLQFLFEYFSETQRNKGNFPGRFSGRQFSNSRSEMNVSTLELGDSALYLCASRPLGQGVSDEQFFGPGTRLTVL.

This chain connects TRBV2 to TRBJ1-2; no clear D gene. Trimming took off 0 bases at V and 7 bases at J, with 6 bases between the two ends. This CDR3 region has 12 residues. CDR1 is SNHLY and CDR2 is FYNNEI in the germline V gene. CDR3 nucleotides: TGTGCCAGCAGTGAAGCGCTTTTTGGCTACACCTTC. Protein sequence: CASSEALFGYTF. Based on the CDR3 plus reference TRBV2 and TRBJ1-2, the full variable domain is EPEVTQTPSHQVTQMGQEVILRCVPISNHLYFYWYRQILGQKVEFLVSFYNNEISEKSEIFDDQFSVERPDGSNFTLKIRSTKLEDSAMYFCASSEALFGYTFGSGTRLTVV.